This T cell receptor beta chain was recovered during a study of shared clonotypes between healthy human individuals. The repertoire was sequenced with immunoSEQ multiplex PCR; TCRdb's copy has only in-frame clones and lacks some. The top ten clones hold about 0.06% of a sample with roughly 520,000 clones, roughly 95% of them seen once. The CDR3 is 14 amino acids. Germline CDR1 and CDR2: MNHEY and SMNVEV (reference sequence). V lost 2 bases and J 4 bases, leaving 9 bases between the germline ends. V usage is TRBV27 and J usage is TRBJ1-5; unclear D gene. The TCR sequence derives from a woman in her thirties in good health. Sequenced sample: naive CD4+ T cells sorted from blood. The subset: CD45RA+ positively selected. This chain's CDR3 is CASSLTRTNQPQHF. The CDR3 region has the DNA TGTGCCAGCAGTTTAACGAGGACTAATCAGCCCCAGCATTTT.